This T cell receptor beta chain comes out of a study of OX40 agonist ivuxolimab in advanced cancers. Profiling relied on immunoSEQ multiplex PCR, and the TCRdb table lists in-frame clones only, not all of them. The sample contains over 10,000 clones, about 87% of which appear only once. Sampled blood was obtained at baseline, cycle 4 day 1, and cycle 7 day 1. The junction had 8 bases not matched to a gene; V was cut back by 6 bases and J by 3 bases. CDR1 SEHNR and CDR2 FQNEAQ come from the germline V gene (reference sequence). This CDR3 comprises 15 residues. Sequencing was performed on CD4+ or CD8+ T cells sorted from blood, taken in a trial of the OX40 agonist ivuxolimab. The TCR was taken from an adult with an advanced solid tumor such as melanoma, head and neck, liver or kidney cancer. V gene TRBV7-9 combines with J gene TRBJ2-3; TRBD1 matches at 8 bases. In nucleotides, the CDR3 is TGTGCCAGCAGTGAGGGACAGGCGGGGACAGATACGCAGTATTTT. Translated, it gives CASSEGQAGTDTQYF.